The clone carrying this T cell receptor beta chain was observed a few times. What it binds is not known. TCRdb fed the 5' RACE reads into MiXCR, producing one record per CDR3 protein. The sample contains 100,000 to 150,000 distinct CDR3 sequences, about an eighth of which appear only once. Trimming at V came to 4 bases and at J to 8 bases, leaving 12 bases not matched to a gene. The CDR3 runs to 16 residues. Germline V gene data show CDR1 as LGHDT and CDR2 as YNNKEL (reference sequence). This sample stems from a study of CD8 T cells in ankylosing spondylitis. General observations from the study: A motif in TCR beta, a set of about 8 highly homologous variants, appeared characteristic of ankylosing spondylitis blood.

The chain is built from TRBV3-1 and TRBJ2-1; 9 positions agree with TRBD1. Sequencing was done on a sample of blood, either unsorted or a sorted T cell fraction (not recorded which). The receptor was derived from a female donor with ankylosing spondylitis or in good health (not recorded which). The CDR3 DNA follows: TGTGCCAGCAGCCCCACCGACAGGGGGAATCTCCATGAGCAGTTCTTC. This encodes CASSPTDRGNLHEQFF.